This record covers a single T cell receptor beta chain. RNA transcripts provided the template for amplifying TCR beta CDR3 regions. HTBI primers were used in a first-round RT-PCR, which preceded a second-round multiplex PCR. Each CDR3 protein is one row after TCRdb ran MiXCR on the multiplex PCR reads. The table lists about half a million distinct CDR3 sequences, 13% to 15% of them singletons, with 9.5% to 10% in the top ten. These data belong to a study of Graves' ophthalmopathy and Graves' hyperthyroidism. Trimming pared 10 bases from V and 5 bases from J, leaving 21 bases between. Germline V gene data show CDR1 as SGHRS and CDR2 as YFSETQ. This CDR3 has 15 amino acids.

The chain couples TRBV5-1 to TRBJ2-2, with D tentatively TRBD1 or TRBD2 (6 bases each). Sequencing used blood. The source is a woman in her 30s with Graves' ophthalmopathy. The CDR3 DNA reads TGCGCCCCCTCTCTCCCGGGGGCCGGGACCGGGGAGCTGTTTTTT. Translated, it gives CAPSLPGAGTGELFF.